This T cell receptor beta chain was obtained from a study of Ad26.COV2.S vaccination and SARS-CoV-2 variants. Study-level background: Donor joined the COV1001 Ad26.COV2.S trial arm.

Treatment described: roughly 18 received Ad26.COV2.S at low or high dose, single or two shots; 5 received placebo; per-sample allocation not given. Samples came from day 63 after the first vaccine or placebo injection. This clone was seen a single time. CDR1 is SNHLY and CDR2 is FYNNEI in the germline V gene. The CDR3 runs 12 residues. Losses at the gene ends were 4 bases for V and 7 bases for J; bases not matched to a gene: 2. Method: immunoSEQ multiplex PCR; TCRdb's copy keeps in-frame clones and lacks some. Among a few hundred thousand clones listed, 87% were seen once. This receptor was obtained from a person between 18 and 60 years old who received the Ad26.COV2.S COVID-19 vaccine or a placebo. The rearrangement joins TRBV2 to TRBJ1-2; 8 nucleotides line up with TRBD1. The sequences come from peripheral blood, collected in a trial of Ad26.COV2.S vaccine versus placebo. For the CDR3, the DNA is TGTGCCAGCAGTGGAGACAGGGGTGGCTACACCTTC. Translation gives CASSGDRGGYTF.